Each of the 20 T cell receptor beta chains below was sequenced from the same sample in a study of T-cell memory formation after mild COVID-19. TCRdb re-analysed the 5' RACE reads in MiXCR, keeping a single row per CDR3 protein. Here the sample spans about 350,000 distinct CDR3 sequences, around a fifth being singletons. Sequenced material: PBMCs or a T cell subset sorted from them (not recorded which). All receptors come from a young man who had mild COVID-19 (a few samples of this study predate the infection). Cell type and time point are not known.

This chain connects TRBV2 to TRBJ2-3; D is possibly TRBD2 (5 bases). The CDR3 covers 13 residues. V gave up 11 bases and J gave up 0 bases, with 12 bases separating them. CDR1 and CDR2 from the germline V gene are SNHLY and FYNNEI. The CDR3: CAAAAGSTDTQYF. CDR3 DNA: TGTGCCGCGGCGGCGGGTAGCACAGATACGCAGTATTTT.

This chain links TRBV7-9 with TRBJ1-2; a possible D gene is TRBD1 (6 bases). CDR1 and CDR2 (germline): SEHNR, FQNEAQ (reference sequence). The V gene lost 4 bases and the J gene lost 4 bases, with 16 bases spanning the gap. The CDR3 loop spans 15 amino acids. The CDR3 loop is CASSSSGGAGYGYTF. As DNA, the CDR3 is TGTGCCAGCAGCTCGTCTGGGGGGGCCGGCTATGGCTACACCTTC.

This clonotype showed up just a few times. V usage is TRBV4-3 and J usage is TRBJ2-3; TRBD1 is a possible D gene (6 bases). Trimming left V 0 bases short and J 0 bases short, with 13 bases between. The CDR3 runs 17 residues. Germline CDR1 and CDR2: LGHNA and YSLEER. The CDR3: CASSQDLTGPSTDTQYF. CDR3 nucleotides: TGCGCCAGCAGCCAAGATCTCACAGGGCCTAGCACAGATACGCAGTATTTT.

This clonotype was found a few times. The gene calls are TRBV20-1 and TRBJ2-7; either TRBD1 or TRBD2 may fit D (5 bases each). Trimming left V 2 bases short and J 5 bases short, with 10 bases between. CDR1 and CDR2 from the germline V gene are DFQATT and SNEGSKA (reference sequence). CDR3 length: 12 residues. This CDR3 reads CSARRGTDEQYV. CDR3 nucleotides: TGCAGTGCTAGACGAGGGACCGACGAGCAGTACGTC.

This clonotype was found a few times. The gene calls are TRBV5-6 and TRBJ2-7; TRBD1 agrees at 10 bases. The CDR3 extends over 15 amino acids. CDR1 and CDR2 from the germline V gene are SGHDT and YYEEEE. Unmatched junction bases numbered 9, after V lost 0 bases and J lost 9 bases. In DNA, the CDR3 is TGTGCCAGCAGCTTGGCCGGGACAGGGGAGTCTGGGCAGTACGTC. Its translation: CASSLAGTGESGQYV.

This clonotype was found a few times. This rearrangement joins TRBV5-1 to TRBJ2-7; 7 bases agree with TRBD1. Germline V gene sequence: CDR1 SGHRS, CDR2 YFSETQ. V lost 2 bases, J lost 6 bases, and 11 bases stayed unmatched. The CDR3 is 15 residues long. The CDR3 protein is CASSFDGQEPVEQYV. The CDR3 region has the DNA TGCGCCAGCAGCTTCGACGGACAGGAGCCGGTCGAGCAGTACGTC.

The rearrangement links TRBV28 to TRBJ2-7; 9 positions match TRBD1. This CDR3 spans 13 amino acids. The germline V gene has CDR1 MDHEN and CDR2 SYDVKM. J gave up 3 bases and V 6 bases, and 3 bases lay outside the gene matches. DNA for the CDR3: TGTGCCAGCAGCAAGGGACAGGGCTACGAGCAGTACGTC. It encodes CASSKGQGYEQYV.

This chain joins TRBV29-1 and TRBJ2-4, with a weak D call TRBD1 (6 bases). V lost 1 base and J lost 3, with 7 bases in between. CDR3 length: 13 amino acids. CDR1 is SQVTM and CDR2 is ANQGSEA in the germline V gene. The CDR3 spells CSVEVGGKNIQYF. In nucleotides, the CDR3 is TGCAGCGTTGAAGTAGGGGGCAAAAACATTCAGTACTTC.

The chain is built from TRBV15 and TRBJ1-4; tentatively, D is TRBD1 (6 bases). The germline V gene has CDR1 LNHNV and CDR2 YYDKDF (reference sequence). The CDR3 runs 16 residues. Trimming shortened V by 2 bases and J by 7 bases, and 17 bases separated the two germline ends. The CDR3 spells CATSRPRDTSVEKLFF. CDR3 sequence (DNA): TGTGCCACCAGCAGACCAAGGGACACGTCGGTTGAAAAACTGTTTTTT.

The chain links TRBV29-1 to TRBJ2-2; 9 bases line up with TRBD1. The CDR3 is 13 residues long. The germline V gene has CDR1 SQVTM and CDR2 ANQGSEA. CDR3 residues: CTQTGGVGGELFF. The CDR3 nucleotides read TGCACCCAGACAGGGGGGGTCGGCGGGGAGCTGTTTTTT.

V is TRBV30 and J is TRBJ1-5; 7 bases match TRBD1. The CDR3 consists of 13 residues. Germline CDR1 reads GTSNPN; CDR2 reads SVGIG (reference sequence). V shed 3 bases, J shed 7 bases, and the junction held 6 bases outside the gene matches. The CDR3 DNA reads as TGTGCCTGGAGCCATTTAGGGGGCCAGCCCCAGCATTTT. This sequence encodes CAWSHLGGQPQHF.

This clonotype was detected only a few times. The chain couples TRBV11-3 to TRBJ2-1; D remains unclear. The germline V gene has CDR1 SGHNT and CDR2 YENEEA. V was cut by 4 bases and J by 6 bases, with 7 bases left in between. The CDR3 totals 12 residues. The CDR3 loop is CASSWAGNEQFF. The CDR3 DNA follows: TGTGCCAGCAGCTGGGCCGGCAATGAGCAGTTCTTC.

The genes are TRBV20-1 and TRBJ2-7; the match to TRBD1 covers 8 bases. Germline CDR1 reads DFQATT; CDR2 reads SNEGSKA (reference sequence). This CDR3 has 13 residues. The V segment lost 1 base and the J segment 2 bases; nucleotides outside the gene matches: 1. In DNA, the CDR3 is TGCAGTGCTAGAGGGACAGGGCCCTACGAGCAGTACTTC. Translation gives CSARGTGPYEQYF.

This clonotype was picked up a small number of times. This chain links TRBV9 with TRBJ1-2; D unclear. The CDR3 consists of 11 residues. Per germline, CDR1 SGDLS and CDR2 YYNGEE. With 5 bases removed from V and 0 bases from J, the gap between germline ends came to 2 bases. CDR3 amino acids: CASRSNYGYTF. DNA of the CDR3: TGTGCCAGCAGGTCTAACTATGGCTACACCTTC.

This clonotype was picked up a small number of times. The chain uses TRBV29-1 and TRBJ2-7; D gene uncertain. CDR1 and CDR2 from the germline V gene are SQVTM and ANQGSEA. There are 12 residues in the CDR3. The germline V and J ends were trimmed by 3 bases and 2 bases, with 8 bases remaining between them. CDR3 nucleotides: TGCAGCGTTGACGTTAGGGCCTACGAGCAGTACGTC. Translating it yields CSVDVRAYEQYV.

This clonotype was picked up a small number of times. The rearrangement links TRBV6-5 to TRBJ1-2; no firm D call. V dropped 6 bases and J dropped 3 bases, with 14 bases sitting between them. The germline V gene encodes CDR1 MNHEY and CDR2 SVGAGI. The CDR3 sequence is 14 residues long. The CDR3 region is CASSPRREDYGYTF. In DNA form, the CDR3 reads TGTGCCAGCAGCCCACGTAGGGAAGACTATGGCTACACCTTC.

The table lists this clonotype with a few counts. The rearrangement links TRBV12-3 or TRBV12-4 to TRBJ1-1; no clear D. Trimming pared 4 bases from V and 5 bases from J, leaving 8 bases between. The CDR3 totals 12 residues. The CDR3 is CASSYGETEAFF. CDR3 DNA: TGTGCCAGCAGTTATGGCGAGACTGAAGCTTTCTTT.

This clonotype was counted between two and nine times. The chain is built from TRBV4-2 and TRBJ1-2; D may be TRBD1 (5 bases). The germline V and J ends were trimmed by 3 bases and 6 bases, with 11 bases remaining between them. The length of the CDR3 is 13 residues. CDR1 and CDR2 (germline): LGHNA, YNFKEQ. The CDR3 reads CASSQGGEDGYTF. Here the CDR3 DNA reads TGTGCCAGCAGCCAGGGGGGTGAGGATGGCTACACCTTC.

J is TRBJ2-6 and V is TRBV4-1, with D possibly TRBD1 on 6 matching bases. This CDR3 is built from 18 residues. The V and J ends lost 4 bases and 3 bases respectively, with 19 bases between them. Germline lookup yields CDR1 MGHRA and CDR2 YSYEKL. The CDR3 nucleotides are TGCGCCAGCAGCCGCACCGGGACATCCCTAGGTGGGGCCAACGTCCTGACTTTC. Its protein product is CASSRTGTSLGGANVLTF.

This clonotype has only a few counts. The chain has TRBV18 and TRBJ1-6; D is undetermined. Germline values: CDR1 KGHSH, CDR2 LQKENI. This CDR3 region has 13 residues. V gave up 6 bases and J gave up 8 bases, with 11 bases separating them. CDR3 DNA: TGTGCCAGCTCTGAAACCACGGATTCACCCCTCCACTTT. It encodes CASSETTDSPLHF.